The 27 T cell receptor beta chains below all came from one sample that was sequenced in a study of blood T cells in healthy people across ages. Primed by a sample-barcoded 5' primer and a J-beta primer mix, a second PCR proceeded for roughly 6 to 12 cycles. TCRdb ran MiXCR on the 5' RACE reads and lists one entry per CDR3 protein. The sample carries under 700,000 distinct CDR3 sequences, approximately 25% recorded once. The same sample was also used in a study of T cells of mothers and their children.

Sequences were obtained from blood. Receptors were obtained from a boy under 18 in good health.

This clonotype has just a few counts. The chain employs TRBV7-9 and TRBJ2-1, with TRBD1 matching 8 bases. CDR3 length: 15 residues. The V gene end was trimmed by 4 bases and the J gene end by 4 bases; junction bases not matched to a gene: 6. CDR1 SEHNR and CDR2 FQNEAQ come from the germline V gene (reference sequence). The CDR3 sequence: CASSSLDRAYNEQFF. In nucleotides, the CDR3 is TGTGCCAGCAGCTCGCTGGACAGGGCGTACAATGAGCAGTTCTTC.

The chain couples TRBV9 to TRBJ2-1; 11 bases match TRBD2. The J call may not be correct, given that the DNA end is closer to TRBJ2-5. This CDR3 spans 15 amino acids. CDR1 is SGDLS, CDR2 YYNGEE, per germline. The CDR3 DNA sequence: TGTGCCAGCAGCGATAGCGGGGGGGCCTGGAAGACCCAGTACTTC. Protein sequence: CASSDSGGAWKTQYF.

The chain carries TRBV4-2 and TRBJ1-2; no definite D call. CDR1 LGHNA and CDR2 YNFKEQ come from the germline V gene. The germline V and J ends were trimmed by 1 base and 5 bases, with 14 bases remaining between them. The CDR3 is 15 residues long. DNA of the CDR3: TGTGCCAGCAGCCAAGCGGACGGTGGGGTTTATGGCTACACCTTC. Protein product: CASSQADGGVYGYTF.

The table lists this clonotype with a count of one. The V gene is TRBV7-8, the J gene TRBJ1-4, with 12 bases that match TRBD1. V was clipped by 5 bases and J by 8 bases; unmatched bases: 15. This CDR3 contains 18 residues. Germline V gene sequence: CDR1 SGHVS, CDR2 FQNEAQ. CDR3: CASSLEGQGARDGEKLFF. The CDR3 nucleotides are TGTGCCAGCAGCCTCGAGGGACAGGGGGCGCGGGATGGGGAAAAACTGTTTTTT.

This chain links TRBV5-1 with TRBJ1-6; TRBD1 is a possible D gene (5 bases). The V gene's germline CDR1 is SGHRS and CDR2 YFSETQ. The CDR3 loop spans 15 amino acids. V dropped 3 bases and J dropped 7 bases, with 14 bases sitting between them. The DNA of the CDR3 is TGCGCCAGCAGCTCGAACAGGATGATGAATTCACCCCTCCACTTT. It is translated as CASSSNRMMNSPLHF.

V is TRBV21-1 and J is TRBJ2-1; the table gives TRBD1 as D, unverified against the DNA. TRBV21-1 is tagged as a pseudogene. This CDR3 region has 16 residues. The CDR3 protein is CASSPPGKRVINEQFF. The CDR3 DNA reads TGTGCCAGCAGCCCCCCGGGGAAGCGGGTAATAAATGAGCAGTTCTTC.

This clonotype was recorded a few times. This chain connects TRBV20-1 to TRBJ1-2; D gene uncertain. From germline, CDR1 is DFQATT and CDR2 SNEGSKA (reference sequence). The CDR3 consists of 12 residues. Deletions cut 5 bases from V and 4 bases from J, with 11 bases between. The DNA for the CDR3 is TGCAGTGCTCTACACTCACTCTATGGCTACACCTTC. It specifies CSALHSLYGYTF.

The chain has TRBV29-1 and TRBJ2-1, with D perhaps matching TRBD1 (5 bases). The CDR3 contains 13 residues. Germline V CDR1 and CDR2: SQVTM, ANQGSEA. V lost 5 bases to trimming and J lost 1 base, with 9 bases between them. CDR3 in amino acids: CSVPGMSYNEQFF. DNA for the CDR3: TGCAGCGTTCCAGGGATGTCCTACAATGAGCAGTTCTTC.

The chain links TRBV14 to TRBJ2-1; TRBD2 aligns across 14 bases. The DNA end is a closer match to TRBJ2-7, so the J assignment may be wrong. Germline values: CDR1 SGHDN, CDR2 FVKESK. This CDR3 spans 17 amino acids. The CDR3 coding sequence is TGTGCCAGCAGCCAGGGACTAGCGGGAGCAACATCCCGCGAGCAGTACTTC. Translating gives CASSQGLAGATSREQYF.

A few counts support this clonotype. This CDR3 reads CSADYNEQFF. CDR3 sequence (DNA): TGCAGCGCCGACTACAATGAGCAGTTCTTC. This chain connects TRBV29-1 to TRBJ2-1; D not resolved. Germline lookup yields CDR1 SQVTM and CDR2 ANQGSEA. This CDR3 is built from 10 residues. V lost 7 bases to trimming and J lost 3 bases, with 4 bases between them.

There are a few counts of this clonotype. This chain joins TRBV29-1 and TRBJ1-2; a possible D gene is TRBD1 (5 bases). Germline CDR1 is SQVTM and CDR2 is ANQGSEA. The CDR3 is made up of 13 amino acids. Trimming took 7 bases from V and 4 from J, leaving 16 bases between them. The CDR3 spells CSETREGIYGYTF. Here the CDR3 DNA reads TGCAGCGAGACCAGGGAGGGTATCTATGGCTACACCTTC. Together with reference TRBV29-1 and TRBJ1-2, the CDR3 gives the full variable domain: SAVISQKPSRDICQRGTSLTIQCQVDSQVTMMFWYRQQPGQSLTLIATANQGSEATYESGFVIDKFPISRPNLTFSTLTVSNMSPEDSSIYLCSETREGIYGYTFGSGTRLTVV.

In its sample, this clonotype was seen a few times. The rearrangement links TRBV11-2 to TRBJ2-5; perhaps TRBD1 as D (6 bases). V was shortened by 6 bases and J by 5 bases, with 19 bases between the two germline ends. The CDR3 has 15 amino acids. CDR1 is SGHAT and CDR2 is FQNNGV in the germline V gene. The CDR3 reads CASSYTRGEEETQYF. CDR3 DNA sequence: TGTGCCAGCAGTTACACCAGGGGCGAGGAGGAGACCCAGTACTTC.

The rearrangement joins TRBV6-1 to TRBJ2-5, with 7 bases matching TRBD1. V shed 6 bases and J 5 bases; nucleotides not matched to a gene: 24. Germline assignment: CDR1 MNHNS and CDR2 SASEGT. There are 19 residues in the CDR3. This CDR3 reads CASSPLPLHKVQGEETQYF. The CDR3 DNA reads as TGTGCCAGCAGCCCCCTTCCACTGCACAAAGTGCAGGGGGAGGAGACCCAGTACTTC.

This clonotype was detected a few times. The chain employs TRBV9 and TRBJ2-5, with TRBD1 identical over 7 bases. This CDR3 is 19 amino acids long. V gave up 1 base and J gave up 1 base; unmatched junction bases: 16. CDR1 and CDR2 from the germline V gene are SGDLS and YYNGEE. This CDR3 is CASSVSDRAAEWGQETQYF. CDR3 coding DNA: TGTGCCAGCAGCGTATCAGACAGGGCAGCGGAGTGGGGCCAAGAGACCCAGTACTTC.

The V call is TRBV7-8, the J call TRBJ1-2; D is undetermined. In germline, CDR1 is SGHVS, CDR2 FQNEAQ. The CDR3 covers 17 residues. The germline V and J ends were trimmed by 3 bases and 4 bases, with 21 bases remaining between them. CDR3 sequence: CASSFRAEVSPPYGYTF. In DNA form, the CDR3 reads TGTGCCAGCAGCTTTCGGGCAGAAGTCAGTCCTCCCTATGGCTACACCTTC.

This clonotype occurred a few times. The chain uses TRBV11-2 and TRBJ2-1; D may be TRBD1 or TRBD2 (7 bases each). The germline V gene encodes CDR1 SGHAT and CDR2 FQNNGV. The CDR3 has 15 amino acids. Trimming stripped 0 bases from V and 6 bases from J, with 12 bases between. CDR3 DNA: TGTGCCAGCAGCTTAGATCCAGGGGGGGGCAATGAGCAGTTCTTC. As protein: CASSLDPGGGNEQFF.

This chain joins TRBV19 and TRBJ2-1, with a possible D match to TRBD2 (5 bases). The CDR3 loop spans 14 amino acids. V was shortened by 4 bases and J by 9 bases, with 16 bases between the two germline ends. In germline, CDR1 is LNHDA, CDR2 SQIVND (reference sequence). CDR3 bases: TGTGCCAGTAGTAAGTCAGCAGGAGGATTTGAGCAGTTCTTC. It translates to CASSKSAGGFEQFF.

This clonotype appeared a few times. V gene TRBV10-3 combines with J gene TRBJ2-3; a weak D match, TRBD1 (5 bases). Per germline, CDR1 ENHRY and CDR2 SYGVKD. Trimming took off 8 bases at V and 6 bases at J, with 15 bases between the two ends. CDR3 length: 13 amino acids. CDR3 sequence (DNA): TGTGCCATCGGTCCAGGGAAAGTTGATACGCAGTATTTT. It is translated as CAIGPGKVDTQYF.

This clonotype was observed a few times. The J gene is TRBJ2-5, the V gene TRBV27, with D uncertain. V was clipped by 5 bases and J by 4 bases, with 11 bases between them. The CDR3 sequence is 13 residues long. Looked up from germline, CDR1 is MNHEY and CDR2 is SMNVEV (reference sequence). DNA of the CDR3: TGTGCCAGCAGTCGGCTAGAAGGAGAGACCCAGTACTTC. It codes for CASSRLEGETQYF.

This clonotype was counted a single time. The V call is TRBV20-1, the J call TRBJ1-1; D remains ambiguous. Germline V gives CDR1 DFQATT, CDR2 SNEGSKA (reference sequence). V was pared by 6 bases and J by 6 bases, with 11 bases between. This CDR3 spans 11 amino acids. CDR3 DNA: TGCAGTGCCCGCTTTGAGCCTGAAGCTTTCTTT. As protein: CSARFEPEAFF.

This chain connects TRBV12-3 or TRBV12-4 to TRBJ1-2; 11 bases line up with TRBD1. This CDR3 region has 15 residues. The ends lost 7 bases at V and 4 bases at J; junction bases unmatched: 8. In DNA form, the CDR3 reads TGTGCCAGCAAACCTCCCGGGACAGGGGGCTATGGCTACACCTTC. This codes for CASKPPGTGGYGYTF.

DNA for the CDR3: TGTGCCTGGAGTGTACCACAGCTGGGCAATGAGCAGTTCTTC. It specifies CAWSVPQLGNEQFF. The V gene is TRBV30, the J gene TRBJ2-1; D is undetermined. The CDR3 extends over 14 amino acids. Trimming removed 0 bases at V and 6 bases at J, with 12 bases between. CDR1 and CDR2 from the germline V gene are GTSNPN and SVGIG (reference sequence). The whole variable domain, filled in from reference TRBV30 and TRBJ2-1, reads SQTIHQWPATLVQPVGSPLSLECTVEGTSNPNLYWYRQAAGRGLQLLFYSVGIGQISSEVPQNLSASRPQDRQFILSSKKLLLSDSGFYLCAWSVPQLGNEQFFGPGTRLTVL.

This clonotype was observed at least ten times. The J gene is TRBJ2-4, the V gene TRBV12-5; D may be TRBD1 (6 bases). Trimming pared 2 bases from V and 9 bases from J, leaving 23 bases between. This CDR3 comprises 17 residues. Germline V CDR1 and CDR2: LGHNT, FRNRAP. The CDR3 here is CASGLTGYGETVGIQYF. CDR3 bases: TGTGCTAGTGGTTTGACAGGGTATGGGGAGACTGTGGGCATTCAGTACTTC.

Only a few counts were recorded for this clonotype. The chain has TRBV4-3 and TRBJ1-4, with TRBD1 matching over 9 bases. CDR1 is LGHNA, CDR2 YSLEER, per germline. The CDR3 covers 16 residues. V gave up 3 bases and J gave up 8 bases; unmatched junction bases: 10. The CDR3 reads CASSQLPGQGEEKLFF. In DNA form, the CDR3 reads TGCGCCAGCAGCCAGCTACCGGGACAGGGAGAGGAAAAACTGTTTTTT.

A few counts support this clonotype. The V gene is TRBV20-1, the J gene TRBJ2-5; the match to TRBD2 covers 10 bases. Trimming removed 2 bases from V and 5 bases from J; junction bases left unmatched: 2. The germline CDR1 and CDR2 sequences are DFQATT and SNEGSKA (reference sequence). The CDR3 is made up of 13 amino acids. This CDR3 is CSARLSGRETQYF. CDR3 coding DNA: TGCAGTGCTAGACTTAGCGGGAGGGAGACCCAGTACTTC.

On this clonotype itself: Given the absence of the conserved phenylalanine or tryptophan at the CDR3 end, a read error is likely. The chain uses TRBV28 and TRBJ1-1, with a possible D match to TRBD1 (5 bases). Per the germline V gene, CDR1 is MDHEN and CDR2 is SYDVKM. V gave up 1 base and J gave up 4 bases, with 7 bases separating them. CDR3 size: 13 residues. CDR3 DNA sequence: TGTGCCAGCAGTTTATCAGGGCCCACTGAAGCTTTCCTT. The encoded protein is CASSLSGPTEAFL.

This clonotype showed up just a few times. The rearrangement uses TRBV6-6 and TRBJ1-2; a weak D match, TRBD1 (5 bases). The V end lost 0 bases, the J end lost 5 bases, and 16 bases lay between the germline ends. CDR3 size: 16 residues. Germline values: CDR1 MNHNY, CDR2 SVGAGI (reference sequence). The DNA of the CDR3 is TGTGCCAGCAGTTACTCGATTTTGGGGGGATGGTATGGCTACACCTTC. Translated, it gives CASSYSILGGWYGYTF.